Sequencing of this T cell receptor (beta chain) was carried out in a study of T cells in women clearing cervical HPV infection. The germline V and J ends were trimmed by 6 bases and 6 bases, with 18 bases remaining between them. This CDR3 contains 13 residues. CDR1 is DFQATT and CDR2 is SNEGSKA in the germline V gene (reference sequence). For this clone: The CDR3 end lies 3 residues beyond the end of the read and is filled in from the germline J gene.

Sequencing was performed with immunoSEQ multiplex PCR; in TCRdb, only in-frame clones are kept and a portion is missing. This repertoire includes roughly 30,000 clones. The V gene is TRBV20-1, the J gene TRBJ2-7, with D tentatively TRBD1 or TRBD2 (5 bases each). Sequenced material: blood buffy coat. This receptor was obtained from a woman aged 18 to 75 with a cervical HPV16 infection that either progressed to CIN3+ or cleared (not recorded which). The sequenced part of the CDR3 DNA is TGCAGTGCCATATTCGAGGGGCTCGGCGAG. It is translated as CSAIFEGLGE. The full-length CDR3 reads as CSAIFEGLGEQYF.